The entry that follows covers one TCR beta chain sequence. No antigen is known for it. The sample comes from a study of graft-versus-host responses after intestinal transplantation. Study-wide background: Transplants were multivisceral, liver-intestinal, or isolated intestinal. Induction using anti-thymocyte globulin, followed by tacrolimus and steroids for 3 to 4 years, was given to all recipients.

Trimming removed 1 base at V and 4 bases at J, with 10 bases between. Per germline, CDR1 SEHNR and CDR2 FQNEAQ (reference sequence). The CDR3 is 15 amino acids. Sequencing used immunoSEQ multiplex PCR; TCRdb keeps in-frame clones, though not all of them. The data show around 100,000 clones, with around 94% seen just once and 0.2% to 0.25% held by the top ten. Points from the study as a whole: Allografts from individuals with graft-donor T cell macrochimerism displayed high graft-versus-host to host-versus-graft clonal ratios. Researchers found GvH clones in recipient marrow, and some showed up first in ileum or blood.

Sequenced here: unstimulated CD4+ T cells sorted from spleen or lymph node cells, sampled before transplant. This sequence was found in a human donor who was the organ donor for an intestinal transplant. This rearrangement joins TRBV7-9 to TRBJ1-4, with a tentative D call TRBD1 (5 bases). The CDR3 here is CASSLGDRLNEKLFF. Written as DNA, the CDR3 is TGTGCCAGCAGCTTAGGGGACCGACTTAATGAAAAACTGTTTTTT. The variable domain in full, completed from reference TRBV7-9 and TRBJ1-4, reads DTGVSQNPRHKITKRGQNVTFRCDPISEHNRLYWYRQTLGQGPEFLTYFQNEAQLEKSRLLSDRFSAERPKGSFSTLEIQRTEQGDSAMYLCASSLGDRLNEKLFFGSGTQLSVL.